This T cell receptor (beta chain) emerged from a study of PD-1 blockade in classical Hodgkin lymphoma. Each of the patients experienced relapse following autologous stem cell transplantation, and their brentuximab vedotin exposure differed. General study results and limits: Those patients who began receiving nivolumab less than 1 year after ASCT had lower diversity, and they were excluded. By cycle point C4D1, TCR diversity had risen significantly in CD4+ cells (but not CD8+ cells). The diversity seen at baseline in complete responders resembled that of newly diagnosed patients.

Per the germline V gene, CDR1 is SEHNR and CDR2 is FQNEAQ (reference sequence). The CDR3 covers 16 residues. V lost 0 bases and J 4 bases, leaving 12 bases between the germline ends. Notes on this clone: What it binds is not known.

Sequencing used immunoSEQ multiplex PCR; TCRdb keeps in-frame clones, though not all of them. The sample lists about 97,000 clones, approximately 83% occurring once. The receptor comes from a human donor with classical Hodgkin lymphoma. The sample consisted of peripheral blood mononuclear cells (PBMCs), taken at baseline. V gene TRBV7-9 combines with J gene TRBJ1-4; D gene ambiguous. CDR3 nucleotides: TGTGCCAGCAGCTTAGCCCCGCAGACCAATAATGAAAAACTGTTTTTT. This encodes CASSLAPQTNNEKLFF.